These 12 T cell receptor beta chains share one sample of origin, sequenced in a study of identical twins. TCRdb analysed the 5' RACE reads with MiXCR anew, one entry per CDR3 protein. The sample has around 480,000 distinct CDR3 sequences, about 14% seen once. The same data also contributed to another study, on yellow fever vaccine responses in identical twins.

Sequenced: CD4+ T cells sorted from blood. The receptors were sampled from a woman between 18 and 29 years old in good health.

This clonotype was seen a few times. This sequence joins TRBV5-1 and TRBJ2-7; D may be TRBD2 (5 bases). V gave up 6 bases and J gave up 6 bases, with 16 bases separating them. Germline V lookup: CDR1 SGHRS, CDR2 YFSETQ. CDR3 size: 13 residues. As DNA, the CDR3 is TGCGCCAGCAAAAACCCGGGAACTGGCGAGCAGTACTTC. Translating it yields CASKNPGTGEQYF.

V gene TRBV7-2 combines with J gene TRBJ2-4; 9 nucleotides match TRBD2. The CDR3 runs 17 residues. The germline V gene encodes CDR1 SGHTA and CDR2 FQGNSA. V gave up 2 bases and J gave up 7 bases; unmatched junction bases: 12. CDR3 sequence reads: CASSLRRKVAGANIQYF. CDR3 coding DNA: TGTGCCAGCAGCTTAAGAAGGAAGGTAGCGGGAGCTAACATTCAGTACTTC.

CDR3 DNA: TGCGCCAGCAGCTTGGGGACCACGAGCACAGATACGCAGTATTTT. Its protein product is CASSLGTTSTDTQYF. The chain uses TRBV5-1 and TRBJ2-3; no clear D gene. The germline V gene has CDR1 SGHRS and CDR2 YFSETQ. V was cut by 0 bases and J by 0 bases, with 8 bases left in between. The CDR3 has 15 residues. The complete variable domain, with remaining parts taken from reference TRBV5-1 and TRBJ2-3, reads KAGVTQTPRYLIKTRGQQVTLSCSPISGHRSVSWYQQTPGQGLQFLFEYFSETQRNKGNFPGRFSGRQFSNSRSEMNVSTLELGDSALYLCASSLGTTSTDTQYFGPGTRLTVL.

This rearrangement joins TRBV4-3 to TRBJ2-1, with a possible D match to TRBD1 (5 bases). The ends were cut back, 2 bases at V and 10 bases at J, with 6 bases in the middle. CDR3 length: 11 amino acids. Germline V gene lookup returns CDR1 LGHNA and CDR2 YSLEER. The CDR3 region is CASSQWGEQFF. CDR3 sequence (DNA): TGCGCCAGCAGCCAATGGGGCGAGCAGTTCTTC.

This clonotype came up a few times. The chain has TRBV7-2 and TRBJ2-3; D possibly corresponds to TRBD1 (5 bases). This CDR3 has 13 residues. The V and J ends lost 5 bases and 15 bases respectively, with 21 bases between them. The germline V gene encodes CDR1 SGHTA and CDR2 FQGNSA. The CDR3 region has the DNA TGTGCCAGCAGCCCCGTTCGTTTAGGGGCCGTATATTTT. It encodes CASSPVRLGAVYF.

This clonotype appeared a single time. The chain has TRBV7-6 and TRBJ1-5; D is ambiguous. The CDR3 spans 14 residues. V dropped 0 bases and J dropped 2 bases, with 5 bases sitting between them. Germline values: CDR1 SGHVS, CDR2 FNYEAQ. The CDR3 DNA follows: TGTGCCAGCAGCTTAGCTACGGGCAATCAGCCCCAGCATTTT. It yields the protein CASSLATGNQPQHF. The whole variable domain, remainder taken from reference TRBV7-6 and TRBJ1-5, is GAGVSQSPRYKVTKRGQDVALRCDPISGHVSLYWYRQALGQGPEFLTYFNYEAQQDKSGLPNDRFSAERPEGSISTLTIQRTEQRDSAMYRCASSLATGNQPQHFGDGTRLSIL.

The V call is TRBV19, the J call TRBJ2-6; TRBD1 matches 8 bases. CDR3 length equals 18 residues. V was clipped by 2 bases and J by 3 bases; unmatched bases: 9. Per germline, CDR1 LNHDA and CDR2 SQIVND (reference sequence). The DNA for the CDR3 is TGTGCCAGTAGTATATTAGCGGCAGGGGGCGGTGGGGCCAACGTCCTGACTTTC. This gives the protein CASSILAAGGGGANVLTF.

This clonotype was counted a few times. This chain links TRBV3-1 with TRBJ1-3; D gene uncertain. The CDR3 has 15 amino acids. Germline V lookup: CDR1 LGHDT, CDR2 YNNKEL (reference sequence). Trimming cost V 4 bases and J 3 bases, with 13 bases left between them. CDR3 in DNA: TGTGCCAGCAGCCTCCTAGGGAGTGGTGGAAACACCATATATTTT. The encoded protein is CASSLLGSGGNTIYF.

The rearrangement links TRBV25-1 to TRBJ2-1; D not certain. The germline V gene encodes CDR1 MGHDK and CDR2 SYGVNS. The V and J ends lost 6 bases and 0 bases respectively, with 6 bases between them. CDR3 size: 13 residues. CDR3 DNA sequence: TGTGCCAGCAGGGGGTACTCCTACAATGAGCAGTTCTTC. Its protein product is CASRGYSYNEQFF.

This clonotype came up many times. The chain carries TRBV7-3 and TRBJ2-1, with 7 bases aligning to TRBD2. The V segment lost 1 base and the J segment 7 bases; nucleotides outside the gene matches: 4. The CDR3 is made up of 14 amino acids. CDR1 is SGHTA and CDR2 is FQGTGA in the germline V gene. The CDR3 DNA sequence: TGTGCCAGCAGCTTAAGGGGGGGTAAGAATGAGCAGTTCTTC. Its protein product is CASSLRGGKNEQFF.

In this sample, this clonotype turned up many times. CDR3: CASSLVREEQPQHF. In DNA form, the CDR3 reads TGTGCCAGCAGCTTGGTGCGAGAGGAACAGCCCCAGCATTTT. The rearrangement links TRBV7-9 to TRBJ1-5; the D is unclear. The germline V gene has CDR1 SEHNR and CDR2 FQNEAQ (reference sequence). The V end was cut by 3 bases, the J end by 7 bases, with 13 bases between. The CDR3 contains 14 residues.

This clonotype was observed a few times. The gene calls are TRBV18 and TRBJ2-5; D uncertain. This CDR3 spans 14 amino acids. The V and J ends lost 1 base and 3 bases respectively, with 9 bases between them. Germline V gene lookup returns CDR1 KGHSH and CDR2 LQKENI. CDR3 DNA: TGTGCCAGCTCACCACAGTTCTCCGAAGAGACCCAGTACTTC. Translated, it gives CASSPQFSEETQYF.